This entry is about one TCR beta chain. Treatment here: oral pan-JAK inhibitor, 5-10 mg twice daily. cDNA reverse transcribed from extracted RNA served as the sequencing template. Some clones are missing from TCRdb's copy, which holds only in-frame ones; the method was immunoSEQ multiplex PCR. The table has more than 140,000 clones, around 86% seen once; the top ten hold over 10%. The entry originates in a study of CD8+ T cells in alopecia areata. Trimming shortened V by 1 base and J by 4 bases, and 13 bases separated the two germline ends. The CDR3 covers 14 residues. CDR1 is SQVTM and CDR2 is ANQGSEA in the germline V gene.

The source was CD8+ T cells sorted from blood, collected at week 4, from a patient treated with tofacitinib. The chain uses TRBV29-1 and TRBJ2-5; D not resolved. The sequence was collected from a human donor with alopecia areata. DNA of the CDR3: TGCAGCGTTGAAGTGGTCCTAATCCCAGAGACCCAGTACTTC. Translation gives CSVEVVLIPETQYF. Combining the CDR3 with reference TRBV29-1 and TRBJ2-5 gives the whole variable domain SAVISQKPSRDICQRGTSLTIQCQVDSQVTMMFWYRQQPGQSLTLIATANQGSEATYESGFVIDKFPISRPNLTFSTLTVSNMSPEDSSIYLCSVEVVLIPETQYFGPGTRLLVL.